This is a list of T cell receptor beta chains from one sample in a study of T cell changes during pregnancy in multiple sclerosis. Generated by immunoSEQ multiplex PCR, the TCRdb table keeps only in-frame clones and is missing some. The sample yields about 24,000 clones, roughly 90% seen once. The sample in question was CD8+ T cells from peripheral blood mononuclear cells, obtained in the first trimester of pregnancy. These receptors were taken from a female donor in good health, enrolled as a control in a pregnancy study. Each CDR3 is given with its conserved first and last residue. Each record gives: V gene, J gene, clone size, D gene, CDR3 DNA, CDR3 protein. A D gene is named only where the DNA matches it firmly. Size is stated for part of the rows, as once, few or many counts, or as a class when the clone is expanded.

v_gene: TRBV28
j_gene: TRBJ2-3
abundance: .
d_gene: .
CDR3nt: TGTGCCAGCAGTTCCCCTTTAACAGATACGCAGTATTTT
CDR3aa: CASSSPLTDTQYF

v_gene: TRBV7-9
j_gene: TRBJ1-1
abundance: .
d_gene: TRBD1
CDR3nt: TGTGCCAGCAGCCTAGGACAGGGGAACACTGAAGCTTTCTTT
CDR3aa: CASSLGQGNTEAFF

v_gene: TRBV28
j_gene: TRBJ2-2
abundance: .
d_gene: TRBD1
CDR3nt: TGTGCCAGCAATCCTTCCGGGACAGGGAATCCCGGGGAGCTGTTTTTT
CDR3aa: CASNPSGTGNPGELFF

v_gene: TRBV13
j_gene: TRBJ2-7
abundance: .
d_gene: TRBD2
CDR3nt: TGTGCCAGCAGCTTATGGCCTAGCGGGGGTTCCTACGAGCAGTACTTC
CDR3aa: CASSLWPSGGSYEQYF

v_gene: TRBV13
j_gene: TRBJ2-5
abundance: few
d_gene: .
CDR3nt: TGTGCCAGCAGCTTACGACAATTAAAAGAGACCCAGTACTTC
CDR3aa: CASSLRQLKETQYF

v_gene: TRBV4-3
j_gene: TRBJ1-1
abundance: .
d_gene: .
CDR3nt: TGCGCCAGCACCTGGGCCCATAAGACGAACACTGAAGCTTTCTTT
CDR3aa: CASTWAHKTNTEAFF

v_gene: TRBV7-2
j_gene: TRBJ2-5
abundance: .
d_gene: .
CDR3nt: TGTGCCAGCAAAGCGACAGCTTACCAAGAGACCCAGTACTTC
CDR3aa: CASKATAYQETQYF

v_gene: TRBV7-8
j_gene: TRBJ1-1
abundance: few
d_gene: TRBD1
CDR3nt: TGTGCCAGCAGCTTGGGAACGACAGGGATGAACACTGAAGCTTTCTTT
CDR3aa: CASSLGTTGMNTEAFF

v_gene: TRBV4-1
j_gene: TRBJ2-4
abundance: .
d_gene: .
CDR3nt: TGCGCCAGCAGCCATGAGGGCCCTCAGTACTTC
CDR3aa: CASSHEGPQYF

v_gene: TRBV9
j_gene: TRBJ2-3
abundance: .
d_gene: .
CDR3nt: TGTGCCAGCAGCGGGAGACAGAGCACAGATACGCAGTATTTT
CDR3aa: CASSGRQSTDTQYF

v_gene: TRBV6-5
j_gene: TRBJ2-3
abundance: medium-sized
d_gene: TRBD2
CDR3nt: TGTGCCAGCAGTTACTCACCTAGCGGGTACACAGATACGCAGTATTTT
CDR3aa: CASSYSPSGYTDTQYF